This TCR beta chain is drawn from a study of Ad26.COV2.S vaccination and SARS-CoV-2 variants. Sample treatment: 15 to 20 received Ad26.COV2.S at low or high dose, single or two shots; about 5 received placebo; per-sample allocation not given. Following the first vaccine or placebo injection, samples were taken on day 63. There are 15 residues in the CDR3. V was trimmed by 4 bases and J by 8 bases, leaving 20 bases between them. Germline V gene lookup returns CDR1 MNHEY and CDR2 SMNVEV (reference sequence). The table came from immunoSEQ multiplex PCR; TCRdb's copy has only in-frame clones and leaves some out. The sample yields some 350,000 clones, 85% to 90% seen once.

The source material was peripheral blood, sampled in a trial of Ad26.COV2.S vaccine versus placebo. The TCR comes from a person aged 18 to 65 who received the Ad26.COV2.S COVID-19 vaccine or a placebo. The rearrangement links TRBV27 to TRBJ1-2, with D unresolved. As DNA, the CDR3 is TGTGCCAGCAGTTCCCTGGGCGGGAAGCCCTGGGGCTACACCTTC. Residues: CASSSLGGKPWGYTF.